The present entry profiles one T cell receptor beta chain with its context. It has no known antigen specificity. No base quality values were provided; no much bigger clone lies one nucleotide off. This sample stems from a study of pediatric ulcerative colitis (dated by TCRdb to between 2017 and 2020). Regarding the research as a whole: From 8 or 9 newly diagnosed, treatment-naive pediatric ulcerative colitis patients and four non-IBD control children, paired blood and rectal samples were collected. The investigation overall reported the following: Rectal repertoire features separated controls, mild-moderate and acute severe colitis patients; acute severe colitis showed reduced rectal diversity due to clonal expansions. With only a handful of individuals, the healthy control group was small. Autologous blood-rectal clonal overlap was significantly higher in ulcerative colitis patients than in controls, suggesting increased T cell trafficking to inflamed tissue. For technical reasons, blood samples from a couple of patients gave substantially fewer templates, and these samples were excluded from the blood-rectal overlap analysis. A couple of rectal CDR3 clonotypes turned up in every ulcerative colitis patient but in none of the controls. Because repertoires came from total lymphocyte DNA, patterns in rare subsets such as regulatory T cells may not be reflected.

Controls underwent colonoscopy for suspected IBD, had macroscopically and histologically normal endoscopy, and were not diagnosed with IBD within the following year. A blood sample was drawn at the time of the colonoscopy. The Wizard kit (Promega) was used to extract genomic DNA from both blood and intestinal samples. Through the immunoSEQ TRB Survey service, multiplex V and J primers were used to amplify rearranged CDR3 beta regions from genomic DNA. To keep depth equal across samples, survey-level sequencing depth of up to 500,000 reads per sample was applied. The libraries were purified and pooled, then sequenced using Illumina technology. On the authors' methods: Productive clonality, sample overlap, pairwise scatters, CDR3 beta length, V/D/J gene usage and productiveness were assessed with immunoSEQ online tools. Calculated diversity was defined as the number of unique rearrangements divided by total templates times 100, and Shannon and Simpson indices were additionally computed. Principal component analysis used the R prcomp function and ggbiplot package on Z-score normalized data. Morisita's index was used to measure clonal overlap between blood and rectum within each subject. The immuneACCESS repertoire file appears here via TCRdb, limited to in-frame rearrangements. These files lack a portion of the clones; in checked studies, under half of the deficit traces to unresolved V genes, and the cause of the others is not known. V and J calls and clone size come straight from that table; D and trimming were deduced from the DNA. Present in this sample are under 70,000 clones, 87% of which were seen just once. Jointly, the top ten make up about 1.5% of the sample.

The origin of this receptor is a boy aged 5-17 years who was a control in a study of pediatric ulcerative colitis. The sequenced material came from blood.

The sequenced DNA: TGTGCCAGCAGTTCGACGGGCAGGGGGATAAGCATGAACACTGAAGCTTTCTTT. Translated, it reads CASSSTGRGISMNTEAFF. The chain employs TRBV27 and TRBJ1-1, and 7 junction bases match TRBD1. The CDR3 measures 18 amino acids from cysteine to phenylalanine. Just the 54-base CDR3 DNA is kept, in frame starting at base 1. Unmatched junction bases come to 14, with V trimmed by 4 bases and J by 0 bases. The germline V gene (reference sequence) yields MNHEY for CDR1 and SMNVEV for CDR2.